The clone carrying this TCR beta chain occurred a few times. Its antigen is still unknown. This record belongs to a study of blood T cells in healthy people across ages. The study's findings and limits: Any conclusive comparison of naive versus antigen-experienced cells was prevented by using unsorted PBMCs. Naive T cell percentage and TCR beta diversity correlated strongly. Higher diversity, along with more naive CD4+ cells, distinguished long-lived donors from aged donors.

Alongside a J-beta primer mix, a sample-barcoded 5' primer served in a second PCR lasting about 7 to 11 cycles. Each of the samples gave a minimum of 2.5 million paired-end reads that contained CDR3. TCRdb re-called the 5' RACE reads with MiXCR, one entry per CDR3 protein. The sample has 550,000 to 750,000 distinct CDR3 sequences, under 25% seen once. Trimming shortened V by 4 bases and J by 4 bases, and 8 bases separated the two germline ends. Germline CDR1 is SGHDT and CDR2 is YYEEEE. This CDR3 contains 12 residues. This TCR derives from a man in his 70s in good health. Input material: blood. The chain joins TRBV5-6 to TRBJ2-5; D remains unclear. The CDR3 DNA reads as TGTGCCAGCAGCAAACCCGGAGAGACCCAGTACTTC. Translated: CASSKPGETQYF.